Listed here are 28 T cell receptor beta chains from one sample, sequenced in a study of a mutant IDH1 vaccine in newly diagnosed glioma. Documented time point: week 47, end of study. What each vaccine dose contained was 300 ug of mutant IDH1 20-mer peptide, accompanied by topical imiquimod. Clones were sequenced by immunoSEQ multiplex PCR, and TCRdb holds only the in-frame ones, with some missing. The sample has 90,000 to 100,000 clones, 89% seen once. Antigens for these TCRs are unknown. The sample was PBMCs, taken from a glioma patient whose treatment included an IDH1 peptide vaccine. The receptors shown here come from a woman between 50 and 59 years old with glioma.

The chain is built from TRBV5-8 and TRBJ2-7, with 7 bases aligning to TRBD1. CDR1 and CDR2 (germline): SGHTS, YDEGEE. The junction had 6 bases not matched to a gene; V was cut back by 1 base and J by 2 bases. The CDR3 covers 15 residues. The CDR3 coding sequence is TGTGCCAGCAGCTTGAGGACAGGTCAAACCTACGAGCAGTACTTC. Translated: CASSLRTGQTYEQYF.

The genes are TRBV2 and TRBJ1-3; D gene unclear. The V gene's germline CDR1 is SNHLY and CDR2 FYNNEI. With 4 bases removed from V and 0 bases from J, the gap between germline ends came to 10 bases. The CDR3 sequence is 15 residues long. The CDR3 here is CASSGGRTSGNTIYF. The CDR3 DNA sequence: TGTGCCAGCAGTGGCGGCAGGACCTCTGGAAACACCATATATTTT.

The genes are TRBV5-1 and TRBJ2-7; D is unclear. The CDR3 is 17 residues long. Germline V gives CDR1 SGHRS, CDR2 YFSETQ. The V gene lost 4 bases and the J gene lost 0 bases, with 20 bases spanning the gap. Here the CDR3 reads CASSPMLQRYFSYEQYF. CDR3 DNA sequence: TGCGCCAGCAGCCCGATGCTCCAGCGATACTTCTCCTACGAGCAGTACTTC. Full variable domain (remainder filled in from reference TRBV5-1 and TRBJ2-7): KAGVTQTPRYLIKTRGQQVTLSCSPISGHRSVSWYQQTPGQGLQFLFEYFSETQRNKGNFPGRFSGRQFSNSRSEMNVSTLELGDSALYLCASSPMLQRYFSYEQYFGPGTRLTVT.

V is TRBV28 and J is TRBJ1-3, with D perhaps matching TRBD1 (5 bases). The germline V gene encodes CDR1 MDHEN and CDR2 SYDVKM. The CDR3 sequence is 16 residues long. Trimming left V 10 bases short and J 2 bases short, with 21 bases between. The DNA for the CDR3 is TGTGCCACCGGTCAAGGGACGACGGTAACTGGAAACACCATATATTTT. Translated, it gives CATGQGTTVTGNTIYF.

The chain recombines TRBV5-1 with TRBJ2-1; TRBD1 matches at 12 bases. After removal of 5 bases from V and 1 base from J, the junction contained 10 bases not matched to a gene. The CDR3 length is 18 residues. Germline V CDR1 and CDR2: SGHRS, YFSETQ. CDR3 residues: CASRGTGGSVESYNEQFF. The CDR3 bases are TGCGCCAGCAGGGGGACAGGGGGCTCAGTAGAATCCTACAATGAGCAGTTCTTC.

The DNA of the CDR3 is TGTGCCAGCAGCTGGACAGGGGTCACCGGGGAGCTGTTTTTT. This encodes CASSWTGVTGELFF. The genes are TRBV2 and TRBJ2-2; the match to TRBD1 covers 9 bases. With V trimmed by 6 bases and J by 4 bases, 3 bases remained unmatched. CDR1 SNHLY and CDR2 FYNNEI come from the germline V gene. The CDR3 consists of 14 residues. Full variable domain (rest looked up from reference TRBV2 and TRBJ2-2): EPEVTQTPSHQVTQMGQEVILRCVPISNHLYFYWYRQILGQKVEFLVSFYNNEISEKSEIFDDQFSVERPDGSNFTLKIRSTKLEDSAMYFCASSWTGVTGELFFGEGSRLTVL.

This sequence joins TRBV18 and TRBJ2-6; D is unresolved. Germline loops: CDR1 KGHSH, CDR2 LQKENI. This CDR3 is 16 amino acids long. V was cut by 3 bases and J by 0 bases, with 9 bases left in between. DNA of the CDR3: TGTGCCAGCTCACCCCGAAGCCCCTCTGGGGCCAACGTCCTGACTTTC. This encodes CASSPRSPSGANVLTF.

V is TRBV5-1 and J is TRBJ2-2; TRBD2 aligns across 9 bases. V lost 2 bases to trimming and J lost 4 bases; unmatched junction nucleotides: 6. The CDR3 has 16 residues. Per the germline V gene, CDR1 is SGHRS and CDR2 is YFSETQ. The CDR3 loop reads CASSFPSGRSTGELFF. The CDR3, as DNA: TGCGCCAGCAGCTTCCCGAGCGGGAGGAGCACCGGGGAGCTGTTTTTT.

The V gene is TRBV4-2, the J gene TRBJ2-7, with 8 bases aligning to TRBD1. Germline V gene data show CDR1 as LGHNA and CDR2 as YNFKEQ. Trimming at V came to 4 bases and at J to 3 bases, leaving 5 bases not matched to a gene. The CDR3 is 14 residues long. The CDR3 DNA reads as TGTGCCAGCAGCCCATACGGGACAGGCTACGAGCAGTACTTC. Its translation: CASSPYGTGYEQYF.

V gene TRBV2 combines with J gene TRBJ1-1; D gene uncertain. CDR1 and CDR2 (germline): SNHLY, FYNNEI. The CDR3 is 14 amino acids. Trimming removed 4 bases from V and 0 bases from J, with 9 bases in between. The CDR3 DNA is TGTGCCAGCAGTGCCGGGCCGTTGAACACTGAAGCTTTCTTT. Translated: CASSAGPLNTEAFF.

The genes are TRBV4-1 and TRBJ1-2, with TRBD1 matching over 7 bases. Losses at the gene ends were 8 bases for V and 7 bases for J; bases not matched to a gene: 22. The CDR3 has 17 amino acids. Germline loops: CDR1 MGHRA, CDR2 YSYEKL. CDR3 residues: CASHLGYQTGQRSGYTF. Written as DNA, the CDR3 is TGCGCCAGCCACTTGGGGTATCAGACAGGGCAGCGAAGTGGCTACACCTTC.

The chain uses TRBV27 and TRBJ2-2; D is ambiguous. CDR3 length equals 16 residues. Trimming shortened V by 3 bases and J by 1 base, and 12 bases separated the two germline ends. Germline assignment: CDR1 MNHEY and CDR2 SMNVEV (reference sequence). This chain's CDR3 is CASSLLNSLNTGELFF. CDR3 coding DNA: TGTGCCAGCAGTTTGTTAAACTCCTTGAACACCGGGGAGCTGTTTTTT.

J is TRBJ2-1 and V is TRBV5-1; perhaps TRBD1 as D (6 bases). Germline CDR1 and CDR2: SGHRS and YFSETQ. CDR3 length equals 15 residues. Trimming cost V 1 base and J 7 bases, with 15 bases left between them. CDR3 sequence (DNA): TGCGCCAGCAGCTTGATGGCAGGGGATATTAATGAGCAGTTCTTC. Amino acids: CASSLMAGDINEQFF.

This chain connects TRBV6-1 to TRBJ1-3; D not resolved. The CDR3 loop spans 14 amino acids. Trimming cost V 6 bases and J 1 base, with 10 bases left between them. Germline values: CDR1 MNHNS, CDR2 SASEGT. This CDR3 reads CASSVGPSGNTIYF. CDR3 DNA: TGTGCCAGCAGCGTGGGCCCGTCTGGAAACACCATATATTTT.

This chain connects TRBV19 to TRBJ2-5; D gene uncertain. Trimming shortened V by 1 base and J by 10 bases, and 7 bases separated the two germline ends. Per germline, CDR1 LNHDA and CDR2 SQIVND (reference sequence). This CDR3 has 11 amino acids. The CDR3 loop is CASSIGALQYF. The CDR3 DNA reads as TGTGCCAGTAGTATAGGGGCCCTCCAGTACTTC.

This chain joins TRBV29-1 and TRBJ2-2, with 8 bases identical to TRBD1. This CDR3 has 15 residues. Germline assignment: CDR1 SQVTM and CDR2 ANQGSEA. J gave up 5 bases and V 0 bases, and 5 bases lay outside the gene matches. CDR3 residues: CSVEEGQGATGELFF. The CDR3 region has the DNA TGCAGCGTTGAAGAGGGGCAGGGGGCGACCGGGGAGCTGTTTTTT.

A few counts support this clone. The J gene is TRBJ2-7, the V gene TRBV5-1, with 10 nucleotides matching TRBD2. The CDR3 is made up of 16 amino acids. The V gene end was trimmed by 0 bases and the J gene end by 5 bases; junction bases not matched to a gene: 8. CDR1 SGHRS and CDR2 YFSETQ come from the germline V gene. The CDR3 DNA follows: TGCGCCAGCAGCTTGGCTGCGAGCGGGGGGGGAAACGAGCAGTACTTC. Its translation: CASSLAASGGGNEQYF.

The gene calls are TRBV7-8 and TRBJ2-1, with 10 bases matching TRBD1. The junction had 4 bases not matched to a gene; V was cut back by 2 bases and J by 3 bases. The V gene's germline CDR1 is SGHVS and CDR2 FQNEAQ. The CDR3 extends over 16 amino acids. CDR3 in amino acids: CASSLYRTGGYNEQFF. The CDR3 nucleotides are TGTGCCAGCAGCTTATACCGGACAGGGGGCTACAATGAGCAGTTCTTC.

This chain links TRBV10-3 with TRBJ1-2; a weak D match, TRBD1 (5 bases). Germline V CDR1 and CDR2: ENHRY, SYGVKD. This CDR3 has 11 residues. V was cut by 6 bases and J by 10 bases, with 12 bases left in between. CDR3 nucleotides: TGTGCCATCAGAGCCCAGGGAACCTACACCTTC. Its translation: CAIRAQGTYTF.

This chain joins TRBV5-1 and TRBJ2-1; TRBD2 aligns across 7 bases. Germline lookup yields CDR1 SGHRS and CDR2 YFSETQ. With 0 bases clipped from V and 4 bases from J, the junction kept 4 bases outside the gene matches. The CDR3 is made up of 15 amino acids. CDR3 sequence (DNA): TGCGCCAGCAGCTTGGTCGCGGGAGAGTACAATGAGCAGTTCTTC. It yields the protein CASSLVAGEYNEQFF.

This clone was seen more than once but under ten times. This chain connects TRBV30 to TRBJ2-7; D perhaps matches TRBD2 (6 bases). Germline V gene lookup returns CDR1 GTSNPN and CDR2 SVGIG (reference sequence). This CDR3 region has 13 residues. V was cut by 4 bases and J by 3 bases, with 13 bases left in between. CDR3 in amino acids: CAWNRGTYYEQYF. The CDR3 DNA follows: TGTGCCTGGAATCGCGGGACCTACTACGAGCAGTACTTC.

This clone was seen a few times. The rearrangement links TRBV2 to TRBJ1-6, with D hard to call. V lost 5 bases, J lost 12 bases, and 20 bases lay in between. There are 15 residues in the CDR3. Germline CDR1 is SNHLY and CDR2 is FYNNEI. The CDR3 region is CASSQDHPRLRPLHF. In nucleotides, the CDR3 is TGTGCCAGCAGTCAGGACCATCCTAGACTAAGACCCCTCCACTTT.

The genes are TRBV5-6 and TRBJ1-1, with no clear D. The CDR3 is 12 amino acids. Per the germline V gene, CDR1 is SGHDT and CDR2 is YYEEEE. The germline V and J ends were trimmed by 0 bases and 3 bases, with 3 bases remaining between them. CDR3 DNA: TGTGCCAGCAGCTTGGAGTACACTGAAGCTTTCTTT. Residues: CASSLEYTEAFF.

This clone was counted a single time. This chain joins TRBV28 and TRBJ2-1; 8 nucleotides agree with TRBD2. The CDR3 consists of 18 residues. Germline trimming cut 2 bases from V and 3 bases from J; bases unmatched to any gene: 12. Germline V gene data show CDR1 as MDHEN and CDR2 as SYDVKM. Here the CDR3 DNA reads TGTGCCAGCAGTTTACGGCTAGCGGGTACCTGGGGCTACAATGAGCAGTTCTTC. Its protein product is CASSLRLAGTWGYNEQFF.

The genes are TRBV4-1 and TRBJ2-3; no reliable D call. This CDR3 contains 12 residues. The germline V and J ends were trimmed by 1 base and 7 bases, with 6 bases remaining between them. Germline V lookup: CDR1 MGHRA, CDR2 YSYEKL. CDR3 coding DNA: TGCGCCAGCAGCCAAGTCGGCTATACGCAGTATTTT. Its translation is CASSQVGYTQYF.

The V and J genes are TRBV7-9 and TRBJ2-7; 10 positions agree with TRBD2. Germline loops: CDR1 SEHNR, CDR2 FQNEAQ (reference sequence). The length of the CDR3 is 14 residues. V shed 5 bases and J 4 bases; nucleotides not matched to a gene: 5. The CDR3, as DNA: TGTGCCAGCAGCCCTAGCGGGAGAACGTACGAGCAGTACTTC. Translation: CASSPSGRTYEQYF.

V is TRBV10-3 and J is TRBJ2-1; TRBD2 matches at 9 bases. The CDR3 has 17 residues. V was clipped by 2 bases and J by 10 bases; unmatched bases: 15. Germline CDR1 is ENHRY and CDR2 is SYGVKD. Written as DNA, the CDR3 is TGTGCCATCAGTGAGAGCGTCGGGAGAGCGGGAGGACGCGAGCAGTTCTTC. It codes for CAISESVGRAGGREQFF.

The chain joins TRBV28 to TRBJ2-1; TRBD2 matches at 9 bases. This CDR3 is 15 amino acids long. The germline V gene has CDR1 MDHEN and CDR2 SYDVKM. V was clipped by 2 bases and J by 4 bases; unmatched bases: 3. The DNA for the CDR3 is TGTGCCAGCAGTTTAAGCGGGAGGACTTACAATGAGCAGTTCTTC. Its translation is CASSLSGRTYNEQFF. Using reference TRBV28 and TRBJ2-1 for the parts outside the CDR3, the full variable domain is DVKVTQSSRYLVKRTGEKVFLECVQDMDHENMFWYRQDPGLGLRLIYFSYDVKMKEKGDIPEGYSVSREKKERFSLILESASTNQTSMYLCASSLSGRTYNEQFFGPGTRLTVL.